This entry features one T cell receptor beta chain sequence. Only in-frame clones appear in the TCRdb table, and some are missing; sequencing was by immunoSEQ multiplex PCR. The repertoire holds over 150,000 clones, with roughly 94% as singletons. This specimen belongs to a study of control samples from healthy donors and cancer patients. The germline V gene has CDR1 KGHSH and CDR2 LQKENI. Trimming left V 3 bases short and J 2 bases short, with 10 bases between. The length of the CDR3 is 14 residues. The clonotype comes from a man in his 60s with colorectal cancer. The gene calls are TRBV18 and TRBJ1-2, with D unresolved. Material for sequencing was PBMCs. CDR3 DNA: TGTGCCAGCTCACCCAGTAACTTGAACTATGGCTACACCTTC. It codes for CASSPSNLNYGYTF. Supplemented by reference TRBV18 and TRBJ1-2, the full variable domain reads NAGVMQNPRHLVRRRGQEARLRCSPMKGHSHVYWYRQLPEEGLKFMVYLQKENIIDESGMPKERFSAEFPKEGPSILRIQQVVRGDSAAYFCASSPSNLNYGYTFGSGTRLTVV.